A single sample gave rise to the 10 T cell receptor beta chains below, sequenced in a study of beta chain features in type 1 diabetes (dated by TCRdb to 2017 to 2018). Paper-wide results and their limitations: A moderate but significant shortening of TCRB CDR3 length was observed in type 1 diabetes patients in all four CD4+ subsets.

These receptors lack a known antigen. Library creation used the immunoSEQ multiplex PCR assay. The High Capacity cDNA Reverse Transcription Kit was used to reverse transcribe all of the isolated RNA, meaning that expressed TCRB transcripts were what got sequenced. The immuneACCESS repertoire file appears here via TCRdb, limited to in-frame rearrangements. These files lack a portion of the clones; in checked studies, under half of the deficit traces to unresolved V genes, and the cause of the others is not known. The sample table shows about 370,000 clones, and around 10% are seen once. In total, the top ten clones hold about 0.6% of the sample. The specimen was central memory CD4+ T cells from blood. The source is a man aged 25-40 years with type 1 diabetes.

The rearrangement joins TRBV7-2 to TRBJ2-1, with 10 bases aligning to TRBD1. There are 15 residues in the CDR3. Germline V gene data show CDR1 as SGHTA and CDR2 as FQGNSA. J lost 7 bases, V lost 5 bases, and 8 bases had no gene match. This CDR3 reads CASSVGQGDPNEQFF. DNA for the CDR3: TGTGCCAGCAGCGTTGGACAGGGGGACCCTAATGAGCAGTTCTTC.

The CDR3, as DNA: TGTGCCAGCAGTCCCCCGGACAGACCGAACACTGAAGCTTTCTTT. Translating it yields CASSPPDRPNTEAFF. The chain uses TRBV28 and TRBJ1-1; TRBD1 is a possible D gene (6 bases). Between the trimmed V and J ends, which lost 5 bases and 1 base, there was a span of 14 bases. The germline V gene encodes CDR1 MDHEN and CDR2 SYDVKM. CDR3 length: 15 amino acids.

J is TRBJ2-4 and V is TRBV11-2; no clear D. Germline V gene lookup returns CDR1 SGHAT and CDR2 FQNNGV. The CDR3 consists of 13 residues. V was cut by 1 base and J by 5 bases, with 6 bases left in between. CDR3 loop: CASSLGTQNIQYF. The CDR3 region has the DNA TGTGCCAGCAGCTTAGGGACCCAAAACATTCAGTACTTC.

This clone was seen more than once but under ten times. The CDR3 here is CASSLNGGDQPQHF. CDR3 in DNA: TGTGCCAGCTCACTAAACGGAGGGGATCAGCCCCAGCATTTT. The chain links TRBV18 to TRBJ1-5; tentatively, D is TRBD1 (5 bases). This CDR3 is built from 14 residues. Trimming took 4 bases from V and 5 from J, leaving 12 bases between them. CDR1 and CDR2 (germline): KGHSH, LQKENI.

The V gene is TRBV5-1, the J gene TRBJ2-1, with a tentative D call TRBD1 (6 bases). Germline V gene sequence: CDR1 SGHRS, CDR2 YFSETQ. V was trimmed by 0 bases and J by 2 bases, leaving 12 bases between them. CDR3 length: 16 amino acids. The CDR3 DNA is TGCGCCAGCAGCTTGGCCGGGACAACGACCTACAATGAGCAGTTCTTC. The encoded protein is CASSLAGTTTYNEQFF.

To note about this clone: This clone may be a read error of a much larger clone one base away. The chain couples TRBV7-6 to TRBJ2-7; 9 nucleotides agree with TRBD2. Germline trimming cut 3 bases from V and 0 bases from J; bases unmatched to any gene: 0. This CDR3 is built from 14 residues. Looked up from germline, CDR1 is SGHVS and CDR2 is FNYEAQ. The DNA for the CDR3 is TGTGCCAGCAGCTTTAGCGGGAGCTCCTACGAGCAGTACTTC. Its translation: CASSFSGSSYEQYF.

A few counts support this clone. The chain couples TRBV28 to TRBJ1-2; D is unclear. The CDR3 runs 14 residues. V lost 5 bases and J lost 4, with 14 bases in between. CDR1 and CDR2 from the germline V gene are MDHEN and SYDVKM. CDR3 protein: CASSQDSKGYGYTF. For the CDR3, the DNA is TGTGCCAGCAGTCAAGACTCAAAGGGCTATGGCTACACCTTC.

The chain couples TRBV6-5 to TRBJ2-7; TRBD1 agrees at 11 bases. CDR1 MNHEY and CDR2 SVGAGI come from the germline V gene. This CDR3 is 13 amino acids long. With V trimmed by 6 bases and J by 5 bases, 3 bases remained unmatched. The CDR3 bases are TGTGCCAGCAGGAGGACAGGGGGCGACGAGCAGTACTTC. This encodes CASRRTGGDEQYF.

The V call is TRBV27, the J call TRBJ1-5; D gene unclear. The CDR3 is 13 residues long. The germline V gene has CDR1 MNHEY and CDR2 SMNVEV (reference sequence). Trimming stripped 1 base from V and 4 bases from J, with 5 bases between. CDR3 residues: CASSLWANQPQHF. DNA of the CDR3: TGTGCCAGCAGTTTATGGGCTAATCAGCCCCAGCATTTT.

Notes on this clone: This sequence may be a read error, since a much larger clone differs from it by one base. The same CDR3 can be traced to other DNA sequences in this sample. The chain recombines TRBV4-1 with TRBJ2-1; D is possibly TRBD1 (5 bases). The CDR3 contains 14 residues. The V gene lost 4 bases and the J gene lost 5 bases, with 12 bases spanning the gap. Germline V lookup: CDR1 MGHRA, CDR2 YSYEKL. CDR3 sequence reads: CASSPMGQNNEQFF. The CDR3 DNA follows: TGCGCCAGCAGCCCCATGGGGCAGAACAATGAGCAGTTCTTC.